This T cell receptor (beta chain) originates from a study of blood T cell repertoires in COVID-19. Turning to the study itself: Samples came from the United States, Italy and Spain, spanning acute and convalescent COVID-19.

The protocol was immunoSEQ multiplex PCR, while the TCRdb copy is restricted to in-frame clones and leaves out a portion. The repertoire has approximately 290,000 clones, roughly 89% of them found once; the top ten carry around 10%. In Seattle, patients joined the study during active infection and were tracked longitudinally. The germline V gene encodes CDR1 SNHLY and CDR2 FYNNEI. The V and J ends lost 6 bases and 0 bases respectively, with 13 bases between them. This CDR3 comprises 15 residues. This TCR came from a woman in her twenties or thirties with COVID-19, enrolled during active disease. The chain is built from TRBV2 and TRBJ2-3; possibly TRBD2 for D (6 bases). Sequences were obtained from peripheral blood. CDR3 loop: CASRRRAGSTDTQYF. For the CDR3, the DNA is TGTGCCAGCAGGAGGCGGGCGGGGAGCACAGATACGCAGTATTTT. Together with reference TRBV2 and TRBJ2-3, the CDR3 gives the full variable domain: EPEVTQTPSHQVTQMGQEVILRCVPISNHLYFYWYRQILGQKVEFLVSFYNNEISEKSEIFDDQFSVERPDGSNFTLKIRSTKLEDSAMYFCASRRRAGSTDTQYFGPGTRLTVL.